Each of the 5 T cell receptor beta chains below was sequenced from the same sample in a study of cytotoxic CD8 clonotypes in ibrutinib-treated CLL. Using immunoSEQ multiplex PCR, the repertoire was profiled, and TCRdb retains in-frame clones only, with some absent. Of some 200,000 clones listed, about 72% are singletons. Sequenced here: PBMCs, sampled after 24 months of ibrutinib treatment. These receptor sequences come from a human donor with chronic lymphocytic leukemia.

The chain joins TRBV5-6 to TRBJ2-5; D uncertain. The germline V gene encodes CDR1 SGHDT and CDR2 YYEEEE. The CDR3 contains 13 residues. V was cut by 0 bases and J by 2 bases, with 5 bases left in between. This chain's CDR3 is CASSLDLQETQYF. In DNA form, the CDR3 reads TGTGCCAGCAGCTTGGACTTACAAGAGACCCAGTACTTC.

This rearrangement joins TRBV5-1 to TRBJ1-2, with D unclear. The germline V gene encodes CDR1 SGHRS and CDR2 YFSETQ. The CDR3 consists of 17 residues. Trimming stripped 0 bases from V and 1 base from J, with 16 bases between. In DNA form, the CDR3 reads TGCGCCAGCAGCTTGGGGCTCGTTAGTAGGAATAACTATGGCTACACCTTC. Its protein is CASSLGLVSRNNYGYTF.

As concerns this clone: Different DNA sequences within this sample yield the same CDR3. J is TRBJ2-7 and V is TRBV5-1, with 9 bases aligning to TRBD2. CDR1 and CDR2 (germline): SGHRS, YFSETQ. This CDR3 spans 14 amino acids. After removal of 4 bases from V and 0 bases from J, the junction contained 2 bases not matched to a gene. This chain's CDR3 is CASSTTSGSYEQYF. The CDR3 nucleotides read TGCGCCAGCAGCACGACTAGCGGCTCCTACGAGCAGTACTTC.

V and J are TRBV9 and TRBJ2-6; D is possibly TRBD1 (6 bases). The CDR3 sequence is 17 residues long. From germline, CDR1 is SGDLS and CDR2 YYNGEE. V gave up 0 bases and J gave up 1 base, with 11 bases separating them. CDR3 sequence: CASSVAPTGSGANVLTF. CDR3 sequence (DNA): TGTGCCAGCAGCGTAGCTCCGACAGGTTCTGGGGCCAACGTCCTGACTTTC.

The chain is built from TRBV4-3 and TRBJ2-7; TRBD2 aligns across 11 bases. Germline CDR1 is LGHNA and CDR2 is YSLEER. The V segment lost 1 base and the J segment 1 base; nucleotides outside the gene matches: 9. The CDR3 is 18 amino acids. CDR3 coding DNA: TGCGCCAGCAGCCAAGGAGGTCTAGCGGGAGGTCTGTCCTACGAGCAGTACTTC. Translating gives CASSQGGLAGGLSYEQYF.